This entry features one TCR beta chain sequence. Method: immunoSEQ multiplex PCR; TCRdb's copy keeps in-frame clones and lacks some. The sample holds roughly 85,000 clones; about 85% are singletons and the top ten take over 6.5%. Specified time point: after dendritic cell vaccination, including at tumor progression/relapse. The sample is drawn from a study of glioma-infiltrating T cells after dendritic cell vaccination. Germline CDR1 SGHTA, CDR2 FQGTGA. The CDR3 spans 16 residues. Trimming at V came to 5 bases and at J to 6 bases, leaving 4 bases not matched to a gene. This clonotype was sampled from a human donor with glioblastoma. Sequencing was performed on blood, taken after dendritic cell vaccination. The gene calls are TRBV7-3 and TRBJ2-2; the match to TRBD2 covers 15 bases. CDR3 loop: CASSQGLAGGPGELFF. CDR3 in DNA: TGTGCCAGCAGCCAAGGACTAGCGGGAGGGCCCGGGGAGCTGTTTTTT.